These T cell receptor beta chains were read from a single sample in a study of blood T cell repertoires in COVID-19. The assay was immunoSEQ multiplex PCR, and TCRdb's table has in-frame clones only and misses some. The sample includes about 290,000 clones, around 85% of them seen just once. Sequenced sample: peripheral blood. Receptors originate from a woman aged 50 to 60 with active or convalescent COVID-19. Both conserved end residues are part of each CDR3. Only part of the rows carry a size: once, few, many, or a class if the clone is expanded.

>TRBV19|NA|16
CASSAGTLFSGNTIYF
>TRBV5-1|NA|16
CASSGGTSGSYNEQFF
>TRBV19|NA|15
CASSSPGLESNEQFF
>TRBV2|NA|18
CASCFPTGGGGGANVLTF
>TRBV2|NA|14
CASTGQVSNTEAFF
>TRBV7-9|NA|14
CASSFSSNRETQYF
>TRBV25-1|once|14
CASREGSSYNEQFF
>TRBV4-2|NA|18
CASSQRITGGPSTDTQYF
>TRBV7-9|NA|14
CASSGGRAYGEQYF
>TRBV29-1|NA|14
CSVVGLAGRETQYF
>TRBV18|NA|14
CASSDRGTNEKLFF
>TRBV7-9|NA|15
CASSARGQRNTEAFF
>TRBV1|once|15
CTSSQDFQRDNEQFF
>TRBV9|NA|19
CASSVVSWTSGRARDEQFF